Given below is one T cell receptor (beta chain) in context. This entry belongs to a study of blood T cell repertoires in COVID-19. Overall study: PBMCs, B-cell-depleted T cells, or T cells were the source of the cDNA or gDNA that made up the material.

There are 13 residues in the CDR3. V was clipped by 1 base and J by 3 bases, with 5 bases between them. Germline values: CDR1 SGHTA, CDR2 FQGNSA. Assay: immunoSEQ multiplex PCR; the TCRdb copy retains only in-frame clones and omits some. The data contain 120,000 to 150,000 clones, around 80% of them singletons. Sequencing input: peripheral blood. V is TRBV7-2 and J is TRBJ2-3; the D is unclear. The clonotype originates from a woman in her 50s in a cohort sampled during active or convalescent COVID-19. Here the CDR3 reads CASSLDFTDTQYF. In nucleotides, the CDR3 is TGTGCCAGCAGCTTAGACTTTACAGATACGCAGTATTTT.